This passage covers 13 T cell receptor beta chains from one sample sequenced in a study of blood T cell repertoires in COVID-19. The repertoire was sequenced with immunoSEQ multiplex PCR; TCRdb's copy has only in-frame clones and lacks some. Of 250,000 to 400,000 clones in the sample, less than 85% were seen once. The sample consisted of PBMCs or T cells enriched from blood (not recorded which). The receptors shown here come from a woman in her 30s who had been exposed to COVID-19.

The rearrangement links TRBV10-1 to TRBJ1-2, with 10 bases matching TRBD1. The V gene's germline CDR1 is WNHNN and CDR2 SYGVQD (reference sequence). J gave up 8 bases and V 8 bases, and 8 bases lay outside the gene matches. This CDR3 has 13 amino acids. DNA of the CDR3: TGCGCCAGCCCCGTCGCGACAGGGGGCGGCTACACCTTC. Translated: CASPVATGGGYTF.

This clone was detected only once. Other DNA sequences in this specimen translate into the identical CDR3. The chain couples TRBV9 to TRBJ1-2; D ambiguous. V was cut by 0 bases and J by 8 bases, with 8 bases left in between. From germline, CDR1 is SGDLS and CDR2 YYNGEE. This CDR3 has 12 amino acids. The CDR3 loop reads CASSVEAGGYTF. CDR3 in DNA: TGTGCCAGCAGCGTAGAGGCGGGCGGCTACACCTTC.

This clone was counted only a few times. The chain recombines TRBV18 with TRBJ2-7; possibly TRBD1 for D (6 bases). CDR3 length: 15 residues. The ends were cut back, 6 bases at V and 11 bases at J, with 26 bases in the middle. Germline CDR1 KGHSH, CDR2 LQKENI. CDR3 coding DNA: TGTGCCAGCTCCCCCGAATCAGGGGAAAGAGGGCCAAAGTACTTC. This codes for CASSPESGERGPKYF.

V gene TRBV5-4 combines with J gene TRBJ1-5; TRBD1 matches at 7 bases. Germline CDR1 is SGHNT and CDR2 is YYREEE (reference sequence). Trimming at V came to 4 bases and at J to 4 bases, leaving 5 bases not matched to a gene. CDR3 length: 14 amino acids. CDR3 sequence (DNA): TGTGCCAGCAGCAGACAGGGCGAGAATCAGCCCCAGCATTTT. It specifies CASSRQGENQPQHF.

A word on this clone: The junction departs from germline at one end; a sequencing error may be responsible. The rearrangement joins TRBV28 to TRBJ2-5; TRBD2 aligns across 12 bases. CDR1 MDHEN and CDR2 SYDVKM come from the germline V gene. This CDR3 comprises 16 residues. The CDR3 spells CASRLTSGGSQGTQYF. DNA for the CDR3: TGTGCCAGCAGGCTGACTAGCGGGGGATCTCAAGGGACCCAGTACTTC.

The table lists this clone with a few counts. This chain links TRBV28 with TRBJ1-3; 9 bases line up with TRBD1. The ends lost 7 bases at V and 4 bases at J; junction bases unmatched: 5. The CDR3 covers 14 residues. From germline, CDR1 is MDHEN and CDR2 SYDVKM. The CDR3: CASIGQGRGNTIYF. The DNA for the CDR3 is TGTGCCAGCATCGGACAGGGGCGCGGAAACACCATATATTTT.

This clone was counted between two and nine times. V usage is TRBV3-1 (or the pseudogene TRBV3-2) and J usage is TRBJ2-2; 8 nucleotides align to TRBD2. V was pared by 3 bases and J by 7 bases, with 10 bases of the junction left unmatched. Germline values: CDR1 LGHDT, CDR2 YNNKEL (reference sequence). This CDR3 comprises 16 residues. The CDR3 reads CASSHTGTSKGGELFF. The CDR3 region has the DNA TGTGCCAGCAGCCACACCGGGACTAGTAAGGGCGGGGAGCTGTTTTTT.

The V call is TRBV2, the J call TRBJ2-7, with D possibly being TRBD2 (6 bases). CDR3 size: 11 residues. CDR1 and CDR2 (germline): SNHLY, FYNNEI. As DNA, the CDR3 is TGTGCTGACGGGAGCCCCTACGAGCAGTACTTC. Encoded protein: CADGSPYEQYF.

The chain recombines TRBV5-5 with TRBJ1-5; TRBD1 is a possible D gene (5 bases). V lost 0 bases, J lost 0 bases, and 10 bases lay in between. Germline V CDR1 and CDR2: SGHKS, YYEKEE (reference sequence). CDR3 length equals 16 residues. This CDR3 is CASSLAARGSNQPQHF. The CDR3 region has the DNA TGTGCCAGCAGCTTGGCCGCAAGGGGTAGCAATCAGCCCCAGCATTTT. The whole variable domain, remainder taken from reference TRBV5-5 and TRBJ1-5, is DAGVTQSPTHLIKTRGQQVTLRCSPISGHKSVSWYQQVLGQGPQFIFQYYEKEERGRGNFPDRFSARQFPNYSSELNVNALLLGDSALYLCASSLAARGSNQPQHFGDGTRLSIL.

The J gene is TRBJ2-1, the V gene TRBV30, with 11 bases identical to TRBD2. Germline CDR1 and CDR2: GTSNPN and SVGIG (reference sequence). V dropped 3 bases and J dropped 9; count of bases not matched to a gene: 7. The CDR3 is made up of 14 amino acids. The CDR3 nucleotides are TGTGCCTGGAGAATAGCGGGAGGGATCGTTGAGCAGTTCTTC. Amino acid sequence: CAWRIAGGIVEQFF. Full variable domain (missing parts from reference TRBV30 and TRBJ2-1): SQTIHQWPATLVQPVGSPLSLECTVEGTSNPNLYWYRQAAGRGLQLLFYSVGIGQISSEVPQNLSASRPQDRQFILSSKKLLLSDSGFYLCAWRIAGGIVEQFFGPGTRLTVL.

The rearrangement links TRBV21-1 to TRBJ1-2; the table's D call of TRBD1 was not tested on the DNA. TRBV21-1 constitutes a pseudogene. The CDR3 sequence is 14 residues long. CDR3 sequence reads: CASNATGANYGYTF. CDR3 DNA sequence: TGTGCCAGCAACGCGACAGGGGCCAACTATGGCTACACCTTC.

A few counts support this clone. The chain combines TRBV24-1 with TRBJ2-1, with a tentative D call TRBD1 (6 bases). Germline V gene data show CDR1 as KGHDR and CDR2 as SFDVKD. This CDR3 has 13 residues. V gave up 7 bases and J gave up 9 bases, with 15 bases separating them. CDR3 sequence reads: CATSPTGFGEQFF. The CDR3 DNA follows: TGTGCCACCAGCCCCACAGGGTTCGGTGAGCAGTTCTTC.

The chain carries TRBV5-1 and TRBJ2-2; perhaps TRBD1 as D (5 bases). Germline CDR1 is SGHRS and CDR2 is YFSETQ. The CDR3 extends over 15 amino acids. V lost 1 base and J lost 6, with 13 bases in between. As DNA, the CDR3 is TGCGCCAGCAGCTTGAGGGGCGCGTCTTCCGGGGAGCTGTTTTTT. It translates to CASSLRGASSGELFF.